The present T cell receptor beta chain was sequenced within a study of PD-L1 blockade in urothelial cancer. This clone appeared a few times. Housekeeping gene counts estimated usable DNA in FFPE tumors. Measured with immunoSEQ multiplex PCR; TCRdb has only the in-frame clones, and not every one. The top ten clones hold approximately 5% of a sample with some 2,600 clones, roughly 33% of them seen once. The V end lost 4 bases, the J end lost 2 bases, and 19 bases lay between the germline ends. Germline CDR1 reads SGHRS; CDR2 reads YFSETQ. The CDR3 runs to 16 residues. This sample comprised tumor tissue, obtained before atezolizumab (anti-PD-L1) treatment. This chain joins TRBV5-1 and TRBJ2-7; possible D gene TRBD1, 6 bases. The source is a man aged 65 to 79 with urothelial cancer. DNA for the CDR3: TGCGCCAGCAGCGCACTTGGACAGAGCCAGGCCTACGAGCAGTACTTC. Residues: CASSALGQSQAYEQYF.